Reported below is one T cell receptor (beta chain). This clonotype was seen repeatedly, ten times or more. Its antigen remains unidentified. Base qualities are missing; no much larger clone stands one base away. Stable Graves' hyperthyroidism was defined as the absence of progression to ophthalmopathy over 18 months of follow-up. The hyperthyroidism patients were between 18 and 65 years old and newly diagnosed, with a disease duration of less than 2 months. Any patient with an uncontrolled infection, another autoimmune disease, pregnancy or lactation was excluded. Diagnoses relied on clinical symptoms, serum thyroxine and TRAb, thyroid ultrasound and orbital computed tomography. PBMCs were separated from roughly 9.3 ml of fresh peripheral blood using Ficoll-Paque density gradient centrifugation. Trizol reagent was used to extract total RNA, and RNA quality was then checked on an Agilent 2100 Bioanalyzer.

The germline V gene (reference sequence) supplies CDR1 MNHEY and CDR2 SMNVEV. Trimming leaves V shorter by 4 bases and J shorter by 2 bases, with the junction holding 1 base beyond the gene matches. The CDR3 measures 13 amino acids from cysteine to phenylalanine. The retained sequence is limited to the CDR3, 39 bases, with the frame set at the first base. The sample originates from a study of T cells in Graves' hyperthyroidism and ophthalmopathy (dated by TCRdb to about 2019). Turning to the overall study: Peripheral blood was collected at initial diagnosis, before any treatment. Once sampling was done, hyperthyroidism patients were given methimazole at a starting dose of 30 mg daily, whereas ophthalmopathy patients were given high-dose intravenous methylprednisolone. A discovery cohort of around 98 patients, about 44 with Graves' ophthalmopathy and 57 with stable Graves' hyperthyroidism, was used to find distinguishing TCR V-J signatures. Thyroid tissue and blood T-cell repertoires from about 6 Graves' hyperthyroidism patients were also compared in the study. The paper reports TCR Vbeta CDR3 sequencing of 130 to 150 peripheral blood samples: 40 to 45 ophthalmopathy, 70 to 85 hyperthyroidism and about 17 progressor patients. Prospective prediction of ophthalmopathy was tested in an independent validation cohort consisting of 18 hyperthyroidism patients and more than 15 patients who later progressed to ophthalmopathy. The roughly 94 discovery patients were randomly split 7:3 into training and test sets.

TCR beta CDR3 regions were amplified from RNA transcripts. The first round of RT-PCR for the TCR CDR3 was performed with the HTBI primer set and the Qiagen OneStep RT-PCR kit. The libraries were constructed in a second round of multiplex PCR and then size-selected and purified. Libraries were sequenced paired-end with 100 bp reads on an Illumina HiSeq2000. Under the source paper's analysis protocol: SOAPnuke was used to process the raw data, with reads discarded if the reads contained adapters or uncalled bases, had a mean Phred below 15, or lacked an exact constant-primer or identifier match. COPE v1.2.5 was used to merge high-quality paired reads, and clonotypes were defined as unique nucleotide sequences. MiTCR v1.1 was used to align clonotypes to the IMGT TRBV, TRBD and TRBJ reference segments. Only V-J combinations with frequency above 0.0001, covering approximately 99% of repertoires, were analysed. A TCS score was defined as the ratio of F50 (clonal expansion) to E x V (chaos), with BLOSUM62-based TCRdist applied between CDR3 peptides within each V-J. Welch's t-statistics and random forest reduced roughly 530 V-J features to 10 to 15, which were used in a naive Bayes classifier (R e1071). TCRdb applied fastp at Q25 and MiXCR to the public reads, then kept only in-frame beta chains. Every CDR3 protein is listed once, alongside the most common genes and DNA of its rows. TCRdb, not the original authors, processed these V and J calls. In all, the sample holds under 450,000 distinct CDR3 sequences, and about a sixth of those were seen once. Of the sample, 7.5% to 8% is held by the ten largest clones.

Points the paper makes about the study in general: A 13 V-J signature model separated ophthalmopathy from stable hyperthyroidism, with 87.88% sensitivity and roughly 81% specificity in cross-validation and 80%/75% in testing. In validation, the model predicted progression to ophthalmopathy a median of about 5.9 months before onset, with over 55% sensitivity and roughly 72% specificity. Most expanded thyroid clonotypes (frequency above 0.001) were also found in blood, which suggests that blood repertoires may mirror thyroid immune responses. No statistical method was used to fix the sample size in advance, and group allocation was not hidden from the investigators.

The sequence is built from TRBV27 and TRBJ1-1; TRBD1 matches 7 bases in the middle. The sequenced sample was blood. This clonotype was obtained from a woman aged 18-29 years with Graves' hyperthyroidism. In nucleotide form, the sequence is TGTGCCAGCAGTTGGACAGGTAACACTGAAGCTTTCTTT. It specifies CASSWTGNTEAFF.